This paragraph reports one TCR beta chain. The germline V gene has CDR1 MNHEY and CDR2 SMNVEV (reference sequence). The CDR3 runs 13 residues. The V end lost 5 bases, the J end lost 8 bases, and 15 bases lay between the germline ends. This entry belongs to a study of blood T cell repertoires in COVID-19. About the research overall: Collection of acute and convalescent COVID-19 samples took place in the United States, Italy and Spain. T cells, B-cell-depleted T cells, or PBMCs provided the cDNA or gDNA that served as material.

In the source study's methods: Cell counts per sample came from amplifying reference gene primers. Some clones are missing from TCRdb's copy, which holds only in-frame ones; the method was immunoSEQ multiplex PCR. V and J calls and clone size are as listed in that table; D and trimming were resolved from the DNA. This table holds 250,000 to 350,000 clones, about 91% found once. The chain couples TRBV27 to TRBJ1-2; D uncertain. The material sequenced was peripheral blood. The receptor's source is an older woman with acute or convalescent COVID-19. In DNA form, the CDR3 reads TGTGCCAGCAGTCCCAATCCCCAGCGAGGCTACACCTTC. This codes for CASSPNPQRGYTF.